This entry lists 21 T cell receptor beta chains sequenced from one sample in a study of CD8 T cells in ankylosing spondylitis. TCRdb reanalysed the 5' RACE reads using MiXCR and keeps one entry per CDR3 protein. Altogether about 270,000 distinct CDR3 sequences are present, roughly a third being singletons, with the ten largest covering roughly 4.2%. Material: blood, either unsorted or a sorted T cell fraction (not recorded which). Receptors were obtained from a male donor with ankylosing spondylitis or in good health (not recorded which).

The chain carries TRBV6-5 and TRBJ2-3, with D maybe TRBD2 (6 bases). CDR3 length: 14 residues. With 4 bases removed from V and 6 bases from J, the gap between germline ends came to 14 bases. Germline lookup yields CDR1 MNHEY and CDR2 SVGAGI. CDR3 DNA: TGTGCCAGCAGTTGGTCGGGGGAGTGGGATACGCAGTATTTT. This codes for CASSWSGEWDTQYF.

This clonotype showed up just a few times. The chain couples TRBV20-1 to TRBJ1-1, with D uncertain. Germline CDR1 is DFQATT and CDR2 is SNEGSKA (reference sequence). The CDR3 extends over 17 amino acids. Trimming shortened V by 0 bases and J by 5 bases, and 22 bases separated the two germline ends. This chain's CDR3 is CSARDLSSVKGITEAFF. DNA for the CDR3: TGCAGTGCTAGAGATTTATCCTCGGTGAAGGGTATTACTGAAGCTTTCTTT.

The chain uses TRBV18 and TRBJ2-7; TRBD1 agrees at 7 bases. V lost 6 bases and J lost 2; bases outside the gene matches: 10. Germline assignment: CDR1 KGHSH and CDR2 LQKENI. CDR3 length: 15 amino acids. The CDR3 spells CASSLTGDLTYEQYF. The DNA of the CDR3 is TGTGCCAGCTCCCTAACAGGGGACCTGACCTACGAGCAGTACTTC.

This clonotype was observed a single time. CDR3 sequence reads: CASSLEGSGYPYEQYF. CDR3 sequence (DNA): TGTGCCAGCAGCTTAGAGGGTAGCGGGTACCCCTACGAGCAGTACTTC. The chain recombines TRBV11-2 with TRBJ2-7; TRBD2 aligns across 7 bases. V was clipped by 0 bases and J by 2 bases; unmatched bases: 7. The V gene's germline CDR1 is SGHAT and CDR2 FQNNGV. The CDR3 runs 16 residues.

This clonotype occurred many times. The chain has TRBV5-6 and TRBJ2-7, with TRBD1 matching over 9 bases. Unmatched junction bases numbered 11, after V lost 5 bases and J lost 5 bases. The CDR3 is 15 amino acids. Germline V gives CDR1 SGHDT, CDR2 YYEEEE. CDR3 in amino acids: CASRTAGQGLHEQYF. The CDR3 DNA sequence: TGTGCCAGCAGGACCGCCGGACAGGGGCTCCACGAGCAGTACTTC. Drawing the rest from reference TRBV5-6 and TRBJ2-7, the complete variable domain is DAGVTQSPTHLIKTRGQQVTLRCSPKSGHDTVSWYQQALGQGPQFIFQYYEEEERQRGNFPDRFSGHQFPNYSSELNVNALLLGDSALYLCASRTAGQGLHEQYFGPGTRLTVT.

The rearrangement uses TRBV20-1 and TRBJ1-2; TRBD1 is a possible D gene (5 bases). The CDR3 totals 15 residues. In germline, CDR1 is DFQATT, CDR2 SNEGSKA (reference sequence). The ends were cut back, 6 bases at V and 5 bases at J, with 22 bases in the middle. The CDR3 DNA sequence: TGCAGTGCGTCAGGCAGGGAGCGGGGTGGATATGGCTACACCTTC. It codes for CSASGRERGGYGYTF.

This clonotype was seen a few times. This chain joins TRBV20-1 and TRBJ2-1; 10 bases match TRBD1. The junction had 16 bases not matched to a gene; V was cut back by 0 bases and J by 8 bases. CDR3 length equals 18 residues. The germline gives CDR1 DFQATT, CDR2 SNEGSKA (reference sequence). CDR3 region: CSARDPSGGQGFRDEQFF. As DNA, the CDR3 is TGCAGTGCTAGAGATCCCTCAGGGGGACAGGGGTTTCGCGATGAGCAGTTCTTC.

This sequence joins TRBV15 and TRBJ2-3; D gene ambiguous. The CDR3 is 13 residues long. CDR1 LNHNV and CDR2 YYDKDF come from the germline V gene (reference sequence). Trimming took off 3 bases at V and 5 bases at J, with 9 bases between the two ends. The CDR3 region has the DNA TGTGCCACCAGCAGTATCGGCGGAGATACGCAGTATTTT. It encodes CATSSIGGDTQYF. Using reference TRBV15 and TRBJ2-3 for the parts outside the CDR3, the full variable domain is DAMVIQNPRYQVTQFGKPVTLSCSQTLNHNVMYWYQQKSSQAPKLLFHYYDKDFNNEADTPDNFQSRRPNTSFCFLDIRSPGLGDTAMYLCATSSIGGDTQYFGPGTRLTVL.

The V call is TRBV5-1, the J call TRBJ2-1, with a tentative D call TRBD2 (7 bases). Germline assignment: CDR1 SGHRS and CDR2 YFSETQ. The CDR3 spans 16 residues. V dropped 4 bases and J dropped 0 bases, with 14 bases sitting between them. CDR3: CASSVKGGSSYNEQFF. The DNA for the CDR3 is TGCGCCAGCAGCGTTAAGGGGGGGAGCTCCTACAATGAGCAGTTCTTC.

The V call is TRBV6-4, the J call TRBJ2-1; the D is unclear. Trimming took 5 bases from V and 0 from J, leaving 11 bases between them. CDR3 length equals 15 residues. The V gene's germline CDR1 is MRHNA and CDR2 SNTAGT. This CDR3 reads CASSPYLSSYNEQFF. In DNA, the CDR3 is TGTGCCAGCAGTCCCTACCTTAGCTCCTACAATGAGCAGTTCTTC.

This clonotype was seen once. This chain joins TRBV20-1 and TRBJ2-1, with D possibly TRBD2 on 6 matching bases. The CDR3 has 18 residues. Germline lookup yields CDR1 DFQATT and CDR2 SNEGSKA (reference sequence). The ends were cut back, 2 bases at V and 5 bases at J, with 25 bases in the middle. Here the CDR3 DNA reads TGCAGTGCTAGATTGATAGAGACTAGTTTAACGGGGCACAATGAGCAGTTCTTC. Amino acids: CSARLIETSLTGHNEQFF.

The chain is built from TRBV6-5 and TRBJ1-2; D is ambiguous. The germline V gene has CDR1 MNHEY and CDR2 SVGAGI. Between the trimmed V and J ends, which lost 6 bases and 7 bases, there was a span of 9 bases. The CDR3 spans 11 residues. CDR3 nucleotides: TGTGCCAGCAGAACGGGAGGTGGCTACACCTTC. Translating it yields CASRTGGGYTF.

This sequence joins TRBV24-1 and TRBJ2-1; 7 bases match TRBD2. Trimming took 2 bases from V and 1 from J; bases not matched to a gene: 7. The CDR3 is 17 amino acids. Germline V gene sequence: CDR1 KGHDR, CDR2 SFDVKD. The CDR3, as DNA: TGTGCCACCAGTGATTGGGGGGGGATAGAGTCCTACAATGAGCAGTTCTTC. It codes for CATSDWGGIESYNEQFF.

J is TRBJ2-7 and V is TRBV6-6; maybe TRBD1 (5 bases). The V gene lost 6 bases and the J gene lost 6 bases, with 15 bases spanning the gap. CDR1 and CDR2 (germline): MNHNY, SVGAGI (reference sequence). The CDR3 spans 13 residues. CDR3 protein: CASRSDMLGEQYF. The CDR3 nucleotides are TGTGCCAGCAGATCGGACATGCTTGGCGAGCAGTACTTC.

There are a few counts of this clonotype. V gene TRBV11-2 combines with J gene TRBJ2-3; 8 nucleotides agree with TRBD2. V was pared by 5 bases and J by 1 base, with 8 bases of the junction left unmatched. The germline gives CDR1 SGHAT, CDR2 FQNNGV. The CDR3 covers 16 residues. The CDR3 protein is CASSPLSGARTDTQYF. CDR3 DNA: TGTGCCAGCAGCCCCCTTAGCGGGGCCCGCACAGATACGCAGTATTTT.

The rearrangement joins TRBV30 to TRBJ2-1, with D perhaps matching TRBD2 (5 bases). This CDR3 has 13 amino acids. The germline gives CDR1 GTSNPN, CDR2 SVGIG (reference sequence). Deletions cut 2 bases from V and 9 bases from J, with 14 bases between. The CDR3 nucleotides are TGTGCCTGGAGTTCAGGACTGACGGCTGAGCAGTTCTTC. It yields the protein CAWSSGLTAEQFF.

The chain has TRBV4-1 and TRBJ2-7; TRBD2 matches 8 bases. With V trimmed by 8 bases and J by 4 bases, 16 bases remained unmatched. Germline loops: CDR1 MGHRA, CDR2 YSYEKL. The CDR3 sequence is 16 residues long. DNA of the CDR3: TGCGCCAGCCGTACAAACGACGGGGGGGCCAAGTACGAGCAGTACTTC. Its translation is CASRTNDGGAKYEQYF.

This chain connects TRBV4-1 to TRBJ2-1, with 7 bases aligning to TRBD1. Losses at the gene ends were 4 bases for V and 3 bases for J; bases not matched to a gene: 9. Looked up from germline, CDR1 is MGHRA and CDR2 is YSYEKL. The CDR3 loop spans 16 amino acids. CDR3 loop: CASSPPTGTDYNEQFF. The CDR3 bases are TGCGCCAGCAGCCCCCCAACCGGGACAGACTACAATGAGCAGTTCTTC.

This rearrangement joins TRBV7-7 to TRBJ2-7; D call uncertain. CDR3 length: 13 amino acids. CDR1 is SSHAT, CDR2 FNYEAQ, per germline (reference sequence). V was shortened by 6 bases and J by 6 bases, with 15 bases between the two germline ends. The CDR3 region is CASSYQLTTEQYF. The CDR3 bases are TGTGCCAGCAGTTATCAATTAACAACCGAGCAGTACTTC.

CDR3 region: CASSLEQVLYEQYF. In nucleotides, the CDR3 is TGTGCCAGCAGTTTGGAGCAGGTCCTCTACGAGCAGTACTTC. The gene calls are TRBV28 and TRBJ2-7; no firm D call. Deletions cut 3 bases from V and 3 bases from J, with 12 bases between. The CDR3 covers 14 residues. CDR1 is MDHEN and CDR2 is SYDVKM in the germline V gene. The whole variable domain, filled in from reference TRBV28 and TRBJ2-7, reads DVKVTQSSRYLVKRTGEKVFLECVQDMDHENMFWYRQDPGLGLRLIYFSYDVKMKEKGDIPEGYSVSREKKERFSLILESASTNQTSMYLCASSLEQVLYEQYFGPGTRLTVT.

CDR3 loop: CSETRTGVNEQFF. As DNA, the CDR3 is TGCAGCGAGACACGGACGGGAGTCAATGAGCAGTTCTTC. This sequence joins TRBV29-1 and TRBJ2-1; perhaps TRBD2 as D (6 bases). CDR3 length: 13 residues. CDR1 and CDR2 (germline): SQVTM, ANQGSEA. Trimming stripped 7 bases from V and 6 bases from J, with 16 bases between.